This T cell receptor (beta chain) was retrieved from a study of T cell responses to AZD1222 COVID-19 vaccine. General study findings and limits: Donors were largely white British and mainly female; clonal diversity was possibly underestimated. Epitopes outside B.1.351 and B.1.1.7 mutated regions reportedly drew nearly half of spike TCRs. Samples come after the peak T cell response, not at day 14.

About this clone itself: What it binds is unknown.

Germline V gives CDR1 MNHEY, CDR2 SVGAGI. The CDR3 loop spans 13 amino acids. V shed 8 bases and J shed 0 bases, with 10 bases lying between them. The repertoire was sequenced with immunoSEQ multiplex PCR; TCRdb's copy has only in-frame clones and lacks some. The data contain approximately 170,000 clones, about 91% of them seen just once; the ten biggest clones take up under 1.2%. Sequenced here: peripheral blood, sampled 28 days after the second AZD1222 dose. The V gene is TRBV6-5, the J gene TRBJ1-1; D ambiguous. The TCR sequence derives from an adult who received the AZD1222 COVID-19 vaccine. The CDR3 nucleotides are TGTGCCAGCCGGGGAGCCATGAACACTGAAGCTTTCTTT. Its translation is CASRGAMNTEAFF.